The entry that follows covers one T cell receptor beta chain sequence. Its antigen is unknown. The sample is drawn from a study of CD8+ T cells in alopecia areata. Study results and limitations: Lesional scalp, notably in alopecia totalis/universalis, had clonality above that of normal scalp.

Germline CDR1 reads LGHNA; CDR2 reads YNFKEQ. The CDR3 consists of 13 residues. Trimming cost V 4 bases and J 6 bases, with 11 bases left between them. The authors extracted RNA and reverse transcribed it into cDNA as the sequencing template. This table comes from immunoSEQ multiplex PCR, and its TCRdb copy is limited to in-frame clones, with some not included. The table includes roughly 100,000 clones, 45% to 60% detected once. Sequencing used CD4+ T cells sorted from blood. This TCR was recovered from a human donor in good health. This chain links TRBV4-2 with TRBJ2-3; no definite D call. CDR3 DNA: TGTGCCAGCAGCCTTCCTCACGAGGATACGCAGTATTTT. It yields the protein CASSLPHEDTQYF.